The text below deals with one T cell receptor (beta chain). The target of this receptor is not known. No clone much larger than this one lies a single base away; base qualities are absent. Library preparation used the immunoSEQ multiplex PCR assay. Turning to the authors' computational methods: A clone was classified as neoantigen-specific if the clone expanded significantly in response to the relevant peptide and did not expand significantly in response to any other peptide tested. TCRdb limited this immuneACCESS table to in-frame rearrangements with V and J called. A share of clones is missing; checked studies link under half to unresolved V genes, and the rest is unexplained. V and J calls plus clone size are reproduced from that table; the DNA served to infer D and trimming. This sample is represented by 11,000 to 15,000 clones; 85% to 90% of them were singletons. 11% of the sample rests with the top ten.

The time point label of this sample denotes: identical approximately 11-day culture without peptide (control). For every enrolled patient, mismatch repair deficiency was confirmed by either polymerase chain reaction or immunohistochemistry. TCR sequencing was performed for a few patients who responded to pembrolizumab therapy. More than five ELISpot-reactive candidate neoantigen peptides were each used in an approximately 11-day in vitro stimulation before TCR sequencing. A control culture lacking peptide was run in an identical manner and was used as the baseline for calculation of clone fold changes. The phase II trial prospectively evaluated PD-1 blockade with pembrolizumab in advanced mismatch repair-deficient cancers, independent of tissue of origin. This entry comes from a study of PD-1 blockade in mismatch repair-deficient tumors (TCRdb year 2017). Some background on the complete study: Between September 2013 and September 2016, 86 consecutive patients with 12 mismatch repair-deficient cancer types, all previously treated and progressing, were enrolled in the trial. Tumor-associated T cell clones in the peripheral blood of patients responding to PD-1 blockade were tracked using deep sequencing of TCR CDR3 regions. General findings and caveats noted by the study authors: Rapid expansion after pembrolizumab followed by contraction, generally before radiologic responses, was shown by tumor-resident clones, which were often undetectable in blood before treatment. Clonal expansion was elicited by three of seven peptides, and around 150 unique blood TCRs were yielded, about seven of which were also found in tumor; all positive peptides were derived from frameshift mutations.

Its CDR3 holds 15 amino acids, cysteine through phenylalanine. Only the CDR3 portion is preserved as DNA: 45 bases, with reading frame beginning at the first base. CDR1 and CDR2 are drawn from the germline V gene (reference sequence): MNHNY, SVGAGI. Germline trimming amounts to 5 bases on V and 1 base on J, with 7 as the count of junction bases outside the gene matches. This specimen consisted of cells cultured in vitro, obtained from a patient treated with pembrolizumab. This clonotype was obtained from an adult with mismatch repair-deficient cancer. This sequence uses TRBV6-6 and TRBJ2-7, with TRBD2 matching 8 junction bases. The DNA reads TGTGCCAGCAGTATCGGGGGGGGGAAATCCTACGAGCAGTACTTC. Its translation is CASSIGGGKSYEQYF.